The rows below give T cell receptor beta chains drawn from one sample of a study of T cell responses to AZD1222 COVID-19 vaccine. The assay was immunoSEQ multiplex PCR, and TCRdb's table has in-frame clones only and misses some. Here the sample spans some 130,000 clones, over 65% being singletons. The sample was peripheral blood, taken on day 0 of AZD1222 vaccination. These TCRs come from an adult in good health. Both conserved end residues are part of each CDR3. Rows may omit the clone size; those that give it use once, few, many or a size class.

>TRBV7-3|.
CASSSGRGQETQYF
>TRBV9|.
CASSAPLTGGFGTEAFF
>TRBV6-5|.
CASTADTYGYTF
>TRBV5-1|.
CASSLAPPQTAFSYEQYF
>TRBV12-3/TRBV12-4|.
CASSFRDTQYF
>TRBV19|.
CASSQVQGAANSPLHF
>TRBV28|.
CASSFGRPKNTEAFF
>TRBV30|once
CAWSLTGWGEYGYTF
>TRBV19|.
CASSIFGLRRGGGYTF
>TRBV7-3|.
CASSSDRGNQPQHF
>TRBV29-1|.
CSPGRWPGNSPLHF
>TRBV7-3|.
CASSPWQGSIGELFF
>TRBV5-6|.
CASSLDRYEQYF
>TRBV18|.
CASSPRRQQQETQYF
>TRBV7-9|.
CASSLAGGTYEQYF
>TRBV6-5|.
CASRSKESGNQPQHF
>TRBV25-1|.
CASSEAGHQPQHF
>TRBV7-3|.
CASSPRLYGYTF
>TRBV7-9|.
CASIAGVSRNEQFF
>TRBV18|.
CASSPLRGANTGELFF
>TRBV6-5|.
CASSYPQPMNTEAFF
>TRBV10-3|.
CAISQTGENTEAFF
>TRBV5-1|.
CASSLVVGGSFHEQFF
>TRBV10-3|few
CAISFTGDTEAFF
>TRBV18|.
CASSPQVTGAEAFF
>TRBV28|few
CASREAGAYNEQFF
>TRBV18|.
CASSPRMLDRDSAGNTIYF
>TRBV24-1|.
CATSDSRTATNEKLFF
>TRBV18|.
CASSPGQGDTGELFF